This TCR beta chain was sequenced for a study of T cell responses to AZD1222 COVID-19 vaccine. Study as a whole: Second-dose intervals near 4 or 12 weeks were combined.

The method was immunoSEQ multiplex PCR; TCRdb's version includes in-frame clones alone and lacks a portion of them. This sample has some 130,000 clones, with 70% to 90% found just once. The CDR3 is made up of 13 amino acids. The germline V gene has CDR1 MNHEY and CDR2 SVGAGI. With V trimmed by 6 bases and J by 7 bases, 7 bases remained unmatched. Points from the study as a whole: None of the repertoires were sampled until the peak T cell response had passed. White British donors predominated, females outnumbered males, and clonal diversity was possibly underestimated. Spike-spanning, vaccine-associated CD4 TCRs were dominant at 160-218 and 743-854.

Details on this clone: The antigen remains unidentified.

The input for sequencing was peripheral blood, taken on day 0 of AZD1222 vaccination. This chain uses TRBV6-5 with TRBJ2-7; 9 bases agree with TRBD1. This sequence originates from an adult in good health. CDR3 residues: CASSWDRVGEQYF. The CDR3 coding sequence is TGTGCCAGCAGCTGGGACAGGGTGGGGGAGCAGTACTTC.